The 9 T cell receptor beta chains presented below share a single source sample, sequenced in a study of blood T cell repertoires in COVID-19. This table comes from immunoSEQ multiplex PCR, and its TCRdb copy is limited to in-frame clones, with some not included. Of roughly 99,000 clones listed, roughly 80% are singletons. Sequences were obtained from peripheral blood. The receptors come from a woman older than 75 with acute or convalescent COVID-19.

This clone showed up just once. The chain couples TRBV5-1 to TRBJ2-1; D is ambiguous. In germline, CDR1 is SGHRS, CDR2 YFSETQ. The ends were cut back, 1 base at V and 5 bases at J, with 7 bases in the middle. The CDR3 sequence is 13 residues long. CDR3 bases: TGCGCCAGCAGCTTGAATACAAACAATGAGCAGTTCTTC. This translates into CASSLNTNNEQFF.

The chain carries TRBV5-1 and TRBJ2-5; weak D call: TRBD2 (5 bases). Looked up from germline, CDR1 is SGHRS and CDR2 is YFSETQ. The CDR3 totals 13 residues. The ends were cut back, 4 bases at V and 2 bases at J, with 9 bases in the middle. The CDR3 protein is CASSRTRQETQYF. DNA of the CDR3: TGCGCCAGCAGCAGGACTCGGCAAGAGACCCAGTACTTC.

Of note for this clone: In the same sample, other DNA sequences code for this CDR3. V gene TRBV5-1 combines with J gene TRBJ1-1; 9 bases line up with TRBD1. Germline CDR1 and CDR2: SGHRS and YFSETQ. This CDR3 has 15 amino acids. V lost 4 bases, J lost 1 base, and 5 bases stayed unmatched. CDR3 coding DNA: TGCGCCAGCAGCCCGTGGGGACAGGGGAACACTGAAGCTTTCTTT. Its translation: CASSPWGQGNTEAFF.

The rearrangement joins TRBV5-4 to TRBJ1-3; 9 nucleotides align to TRBD1. The CDR3 contains 14 residues. J was trimmed by 5 bases and V by 4 bases; bases with no gene match: 4. The germline gives CDR1 SGHNT, CDR2 YYREEE (reference sequence). The DNA of the CDR3 is TGTGCCAGCAGCGGGGGACAGGGAAGAAACACCATATATTTT. The encoded protein is CASSGGQGRNTIYF.

The genes are TRBV24-1 and TRBJ2-3; 8 bases fit TRBD2. The CDR3 is made up of 16 amino acids. Germline CDR1 is KGHDR and CDR2 is SFDVKD. The ends lost 3 bases at V and 4 bases at J; junction bases unmatched: 8. The CDR3 here is CATSDPGGPGADTQYF. CDR3 bases: TGTGCCACCAGTGATCCGGGGGGGCCGGGAGCAGATACGCAGTATTTT.

The rearrangement joins TRBV24-1 to TRBJ2-1; 8 bases are a match to TRBD2. This CDR3 has 16 residues. With 0 bases clipped from V and 5 bases from J, the junction kept 5 bases outside the gene matches. Germline V gives CDR1 KGHDR, CDR2 SFDVKD. The CDR3 coding sequence is TGTGCCACCAGTGATTTGGGGACGGGGGGGCACAATGAGCAGTTCTTC. Residues: CATSDLGTGGHNEQFF.

The genes are TRBV6-5 and TRBJ2-1, with D unclear. This CDR3 spans 12 amino acids. The V end lost 7 bases, the J end lost 10 bases, and 14 bases lay between the germline ends. Germline V CDR1 and CDR2: MNHEY, SVGAGI. The CDR3, as DNA: TGTGCCAGCAACAACTGGAGAGGAGAGCAGTTCTTC. Protein: CASNNWRGEQFF.

The chain has TRBV7-2 and TRBJ1-4, with 7 nucleotides matching TRBD1. V lost 1 base to trimming and J lost 5 bases; unmatched junction nucleotides: 4. Germline CDR1 SGHTA, CDR2 FQGNSA. The CDR3 covers 15 residues. CDR3 residues: CASSLVGQPNEKLFF. CDR3 in DNA: TGTGCCAGCAGCTTAGTGGGACAGCCAAATGAAAAACTGTTTTTT.

The V call is TRBV19, the J call TRBJ2-7; the match to TRBD2 covers 9 bases. Germline CDR1 LNHDA, CDR2 SQIVND (reference sequence). This CDR3 has 17 residues. The V and J ends lost 10 bases and 6 bases, in that order; junction bases with no gene match: 22. The CDR3 protein is CAIIISWVAGAPGEQYF. CDR3 DNA sequence: TGTGCCATTATTATAAGCTGGGTAGCGGGGGCCCCCGGCGAGCAGTACTTC.